The rows below give T cell receptor beta chains drawn from one sample of a study of shared clonotypes between healthy human individuals. The method was immunoSEQ multiplex PCR; TCRdb's version includes in-frame clones alone and lacks a portion of them. The table records about 510,000 clones, 79% of them present only once. Sequencing input: PBMCs. The receptors stem from a woman between 40 and 55 years old in good health. Some clones in this sample may be carry-over from other donors' samples. The CDR3 runs from the conserved cysteine through the conserved F or W. A D gene is named only where the DNA matches it firmly. Clone size is stated in some rows and not others, as once, few, many or a class when expanded.

>TRBJ2-3|TRBV5-1|NA|TRBD2
TGCGCCAGCAGCCGGACTAGCGGGAGGGATACGCAGTATTTT
CASSRTSGRDTQYF
>TRBJ2-1|TRBV6-6|NA|TRBD2
TGTGCCACGGGACTAGTAGATGAGCAGTTCTTC
CATGLVDEQFF
>TRBJ2-7|TRBV28|few|NA
TGTGCCAGCAGTTCCTCAAACTCCGACAGGTTTGCCTACGAGCAGTACTTC
CASSSSNSDRFAYEQYF
>TRBJ2-7|TRBV7-2|NA|TRBD1
TGTGCCAGCAGCTTACCACGGGACAGCAGGGCCTACGAGCAGTACTTC
CASSLPRDSRAYEQYF
>TRBJ2-5|TRBV11-2|NA|NA
TGTGCCAGCAGCTCGGACGGGCGAGAGACCCAGTACTTC
CASSSDGRETQYF
>TRBJ2-1|TRBV30|NA|NA
TGTGCCTGGAGCGGGAGCTCCTACAATGAGCAGTTCTTC
CAWSGSSYNEQFF
>TRBJ2-7|TRBV28|once|NA
TGTGCCTGCCGGGACTTAACCTACGAGCAGTACTTC
CACRDLTYEQYF
>TRBJ2-7|TRBV28|NA|NA
TGTGCCAGCAGGCTTACCGGGAACTTCTACGAGCAGTACTTC
CASRLTGNFYEQYF
>TRBJ2-2|TRBV10-3|NA|TRBD2
TGTGCCATCAGTGAAGGGGGGCGGGCTAGCGGGAATCGCGGGGAGCTGTTTTTT
CAISEGGRASGNRGELFF
>TRBJ2-3|TRBV2|NA|TRBD1
TGTGCCAGCAGTGGCTCAGGGGGTGGGGATACGCAGTATTTT
CASSGSGGGDTQYF
>TRBJ1-1|TRBV5-1|NA|NA
TGCGCCAGCAGCTTGGACAGGGATTTCGCTGAAGCTTTCTTT
CASSLDRDFAEAFF
>TRBJ1-6|TRBV5-5|once|TRBD1
TGTGCCAGCAGCTCCGTGACAGGGGCACGTTCACCCCTCCACTTT
CASSSVTGARSPLHF
>TRBJ2-3|TRBV13|few|NA
TGTGCCAGCAGCCCCGGGGGAGGGGGCCTCACAGATACGCAGTATTTT
CASSPGGGGLTDTQYF
>TRBJ2-2|TRBV6-5|NA|NA
TGTGCCAGCAGTTATCAGCCCGCGTCCGGGGAGCTGTTTTTT
CASSYQPASGELFF